This TCR beta chain was obtained from a study of control samples from healthy donors and cancer patients. Germline V gene lookup returns CDR1 LGHDT and CDR2 YNNKEL (reference sequence). V was cut by 0 bases and J by 6 bases, with 11 bases left in between. The CDR3 runs to 14 residues. Repertoires were generated with immunoSEQ multiplex PCR, while TCRdb's copy carries only in-frame clones and drops some. The table shows about 130,000 clones, with about 93% occurring only once. This TCR came from a man younger than 35 in good health. The rearrangement uses TRBV3-1 (or the pseudogene TRBV3-2) and TRBJ1-2; a possible D gene is TRBD1 (6 bases). Sequenced input: blood. The CDR3 coding sequence is TGTGCCAGCAGCCAAGAGGGGGCAGAGAATGGCTACACCTTC. It specifies CASSQEGAENGYTF.